Only one count was recorded for the clone carrying this T cell receptor beta chain. No antigen is known for it. The data derive from a study of T cell repertoires in ileal Crohn's disease. At the level of the study: Every patient was operated on for stricturing (about 60%) or penetrating (39%) complications.

TCRdb keeps only in-frame clones here, not all; method: immunoSEQ multiplex PCR. The repertoire holds 3,500 to 5,000 clones, more than 65% seen once, with about 22% in the top ten. Included were adult ileal or ileocolonic Crohn's patients indicated for ileocolonic resection. Study-wide results and caveats: Clonal expansions were more frequent in active smokers than non-smokers at surgery. Every patient over 26.8% clonality showed endoscopic recurrence.

Sequencing input: ileal tissue. This clonotype was sampled from an adult with Crohn's disease.

The CDR3 nucleotides are TGTGCCAGCAGCGTAGGTCCCCCGCGAGACAATGAGCAGTTCTTC. Amino acids: CASSVGPPRDNEQFF. The chain has TRBV9 and TRBJ2-1; D unclear. Germline V gives CDR1 SGDLS, CDR2 YYNGEE. The CDR3 runs 15 residues. V was cut by 0 bases and J by 5 bases, with 12 bases left in between.